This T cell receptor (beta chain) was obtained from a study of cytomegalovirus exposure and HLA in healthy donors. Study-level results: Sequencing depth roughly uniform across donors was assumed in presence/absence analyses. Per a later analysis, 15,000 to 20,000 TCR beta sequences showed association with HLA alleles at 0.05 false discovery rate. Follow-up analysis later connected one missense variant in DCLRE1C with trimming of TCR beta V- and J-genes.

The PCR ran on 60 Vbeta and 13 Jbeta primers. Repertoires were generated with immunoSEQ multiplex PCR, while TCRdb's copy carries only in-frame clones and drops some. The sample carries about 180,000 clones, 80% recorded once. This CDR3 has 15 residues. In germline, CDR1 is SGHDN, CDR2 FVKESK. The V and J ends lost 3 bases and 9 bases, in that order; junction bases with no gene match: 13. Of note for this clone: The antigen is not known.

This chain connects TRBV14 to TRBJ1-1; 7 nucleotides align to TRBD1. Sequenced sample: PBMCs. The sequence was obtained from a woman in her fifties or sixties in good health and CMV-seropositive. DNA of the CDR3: TGTGCCAGCAGCCATAACGGCGCAGGGGGTTTGCAAGCTTTCTTT. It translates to CASSHNGAGGLQAFF.